Sequencing of this T cell receptor beta chain was carried out in a study of control samples from healthy donors and cancer patients. TCRdb's table, derived via immunoSEQ multiplex PCR, lists solely in-frame clones and lacks some. The sample yields fewer than 95,000 clones, approximately 89% seen once. The CDR3 loop spans 18 amino acids. CDR1 and CDR2 (germline): SGHTS, YDEGEE. V shed 1 base, J shed 0 bases, and the junction held 10 bases outside the gene matches. This receptor was identified in a man aged 25-45 years in good health. Specimen: blood. This sequence joins TRBV5-8 and TRBJ1-2, with 9 bases lining up with TRBD1. The CDR3 protein is CASSLIGGTGHSNYGYTF. For the CDR3, the DNA is TGTGCCAGCAGCTTGATCGGTGGGACAGGGCATTCTAACTATGGCTACACCTTC.